This T cell receptor beta chain was sequenced for a study of blood T cell repertoires in COVID-19. V lost 4 bases to trimming and J lost 7 bases; unmatched junction nucleotides: 6. Germline loops: CDR1 SGHTA, CDR2 FQGNSA. The CDR3 extends over 15 amino acids. Assay used: immunoSEQ multiplex PCR; TCRdb lists only in-frame clones, some missing. The sample lists 90,000 to 120,000 clones, about 93% seen once, with 1% to 1.5% in the top ten. This clonotype was obtained from a woman aged 25 to 45 with acute or convalescent COVID-19. Sequences were obtained from peripheral blood. The chain employs TRBV7-2 and TRBJ1-4; 10 nucleotides align to TRBD1. In DNA, the CDR3 is TGTGCCAGCAGCTCCCAGGGACAGGGGAGTGAAAAACTGTTTTTT. Translating gives CASSSQGQGSEKLFF.